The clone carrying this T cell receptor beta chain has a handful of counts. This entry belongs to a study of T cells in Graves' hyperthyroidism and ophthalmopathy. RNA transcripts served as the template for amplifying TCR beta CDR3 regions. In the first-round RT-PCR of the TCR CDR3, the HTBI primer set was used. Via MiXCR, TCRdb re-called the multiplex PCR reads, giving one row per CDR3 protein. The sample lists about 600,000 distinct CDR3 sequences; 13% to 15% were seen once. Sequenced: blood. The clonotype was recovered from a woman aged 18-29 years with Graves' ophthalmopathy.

CDR3 coding DNA: TGCGCCAGCAGCCAAGATTTGTCAGGGGCTGATGGCTACACCTTC. This sequence encodes CASSQDLSGADGYTF. This chain uses TRBV4-3 with TRBJ1-2; D is perhaps TRBD1 (6 bases). The CDR3 sequence is 15 residues long. V gave up 0 bases and J gave up 6 bases, with 14 bases separating them. From germline, CDR1 is LGHNA and CDR2 YSLEER.